This TCR beta chain was found in a study of blood T cell repertoires in COVID-19. As for the study in general: COVID-19 samples collected from the United States, Italy and Spain covered acute and convalescent phases. Sources were T cells, B-cell-depleted T cells, or PBMCs; the material itself was cDNA or gDNA.

Per the authors' pipeline: Reference gene primer amplification yielded estimated nucleated cell counts. Assay used: immunoSEQ multiplex PCR; TCRdb lists only in-frame clones, some missing. That table supplies the V and J calls and clone size; D and trimming were determined from the DNA. Among under 250,000 clones, over 75% were seen once, and the ten largest hold approximately 8%. The sample was peripheral blood. This receptor was identified in an elderly woman with acute or convalescent COVID-19.

In DNA form, the CDR3 reads TGCAGTGCTAGAGATCAGGGTCCCCTCCACTTT. Its translation is CSARDQGPLHF. The chain recombines TRBV20-1 with TRBJ1-6; a possible D gene is TRBD1 (5 bases). Germline V CDR1 and CDR2: DFQATT, SNEGSKA (reference sequence). Trimming took off 0 bases at V and 13 bases at J, with 7 bases between the two ends. The CDR3 covers 11 residues.